This entry describes one T cell receptor beta chain. What it binds is not known. The record originates from a study of graft-versus-host responses after intestinal transplantation. Study conclusions and caveats: In recipient marrow, GvH clones were found, and some appeared first in ileum or blood. Patients who carried graft-donor T cell macrochimerism also had high graft-versus-host to host-versus-graft clonal ratios in their allografts.

V lost 3 bases to trimming and J lost 5 bases; unmatched junction nucleotides: 6. Germline assignment: CDR1 GTSNPN and CDR2 SVGIG (reference sequence). The CDR3 sequence is 13 residues long. Assay used: immunoSEQ multiplex PCR; TCRdb lists only in-frame clones, some missing. Of under 95,000 clones listed, about four fifths were seen once; the top ten hold roughly 0.8%. The rearrangement joins TRBV30 to TRBJ1-1; 7 nucleotides agree with TRBD1. The sample here was unstimulated CD4+ T cells sorted from spleen or lymph node cells, taken before intestinal transplant. This clonotype was sampled from a human donor who received an intestinal transplant. The CDR3: CAWRDRRGTEAFF. As DNA, the CDR3 is TGTGCCTGGAGGGACAGGAGGGGGACTGAAGCTTTCTTT.